This T cell receptor beta chain was identified in a study of control samples from healthy donors and cancer patients. The method was immunoSEQ multiplex PCR; TCRdb's version includes in-frame clones alone and lacks a portion of them. Of 150,000 to 200,000 clones detected, 90% to 95% appear once; the ten largest clones hold about 1.6%. This CDR3 spans 17 amino acids. V is TRBV21-1 and J is TRBJ1-6; the table's TRBD1 call for D was not verified on the DNA. TRBV21-1 has pseudogene status. This TCR was sampled from a woman aged 30 to 39 in good health. The sequenced sample consisted of blood. The CDR3 DNA sequence: TGTGCCAGCAGCAAAAGGGACAGGGGGCTCTATAATTCACCCCTCCACTTT. It yields the protein CASSKRDRGLYNSPLHF.